Here is one T cell receptor beta chain with its context. Its matching antigen is unknown. This specimen comes from a study of identical twins. The study, taken as a whole, reports: Analyses of zero insertions could, in part, be confounded by invariant MAIT and iNKT cells. In beta out-of-frame sequences, the excess sharing between twins was weaker.

TCRdb itself ran the 5' RACE reads through MiXCR, one entry per CDR3 protein. The sample lists roughly 470,000 distinct CDR3 sequences, roughly an eighth occurring once. Germline-derived CDR1 and CDR2 are MNHEY and SMNVEV (reference sequence). The CDR3 spans 16 residues. Trimming at V came to 3 bases and at J to 2 bases, leaving 4 bases not matched to a gene. Separately, the same data were catalogued under a study of yellow fever vaccine responses in identical twins. That paper notes: The authors reported partly convergent, partly personalized vaccine responses in identical twins.

The J gene is TRBJ2-3, the V gene TRBV27; 11 nucleotides align to TRBD2. The TCR sequence derives from a woman aged 18-30 years in good health. Sequenced material: CD4+ T cells sorted from blood. The CDR3 coding sequence is TGTGCCAGCAGTTTGCTAGCGGGGGGCACCACAGATACGCAGTATTTT. Translated: CASSLLAGGTTDTQYF.